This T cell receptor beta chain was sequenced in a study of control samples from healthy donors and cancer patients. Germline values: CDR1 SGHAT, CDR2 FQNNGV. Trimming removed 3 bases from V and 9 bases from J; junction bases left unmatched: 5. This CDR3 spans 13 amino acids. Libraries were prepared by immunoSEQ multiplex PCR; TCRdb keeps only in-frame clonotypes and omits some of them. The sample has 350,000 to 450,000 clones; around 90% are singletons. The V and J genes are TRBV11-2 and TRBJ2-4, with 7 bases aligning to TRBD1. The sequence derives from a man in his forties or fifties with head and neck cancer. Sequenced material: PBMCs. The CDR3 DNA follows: TGTGCCAGCAGCTTCGGGCAGGGGGTCATTCAGTACTTC. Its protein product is CASSFGQGVIQYF.